This T cell receptor beta chain was documented in a study of cytomegalovirus exposure and HLA in healthy donors. Sequencing was performed with immunoSEQ multiplex PCR; in TCRdb, only in-frame clones are kept and a portion is missing. The table includes about 160,000 clones, approximately 96% detected once. Germline CDR1 and CDR2: KGHSH and LQKENI. The CDR3 length is 14 residues. Trimming left V 5 bases short and J 2 bases short, with 11 bases between. The TCR was taken from a woman aged 18 to 35 in good health and CMV-seronegative. Specimen: PBMCs. The rearrangement links TRBV18 to TRBJ2-3; maybe TRBD1 (6 bases). The DNA for the CDR3 is TGTGCCAGCTCAGCCCGGGACAACACAGATACGCAGTATTTT. Its protein is CASSARDNTDTQYF.